The present TCR beta chain was sequenced within a study of glioma-infiltrating T cells after dendritic cell vaccination. Study as a whole: Between about 2003 and 2013, patients got autologous tumor lysate-pulsed dendritic cell vaccines. Dendritic cells derived from monocytes and pulsed with autologous tumor lysate formed the vaccine. Study results and limitations: Survival was not directly related to TCR clonality in these patients. Only a small number of patients had complete blood and tumor samples.

The table lists this clone with a few counts. The antigen is not known. Sequenced by immunoSEQ multiplex PCR; TCRdb stores in-frame clones only, minus some. The table has tens of thousands of clones, roughly 82% seen once. The TCR sequence derives from a human donor with glioblastoma. The source material was blood, sampled before dendritic cell vaccination.

The CDR3 nucleotides read TGTGCCTGGAGTCCAGGGTCAGGGGCGGGTGGCTACACCTTC. This encodes CAWSPGSGAGGYTF. The gene calls are TRBV30 and TRBJ1-2; TRBD1 might be the D (6 bases). Trimming took 2 bases from V and 7 from J, leaving 17 bases between them. Germline CDR1 GTSNPN, CDR2 SVGIG (reference sequence). The CDR3 is 14 residues long.